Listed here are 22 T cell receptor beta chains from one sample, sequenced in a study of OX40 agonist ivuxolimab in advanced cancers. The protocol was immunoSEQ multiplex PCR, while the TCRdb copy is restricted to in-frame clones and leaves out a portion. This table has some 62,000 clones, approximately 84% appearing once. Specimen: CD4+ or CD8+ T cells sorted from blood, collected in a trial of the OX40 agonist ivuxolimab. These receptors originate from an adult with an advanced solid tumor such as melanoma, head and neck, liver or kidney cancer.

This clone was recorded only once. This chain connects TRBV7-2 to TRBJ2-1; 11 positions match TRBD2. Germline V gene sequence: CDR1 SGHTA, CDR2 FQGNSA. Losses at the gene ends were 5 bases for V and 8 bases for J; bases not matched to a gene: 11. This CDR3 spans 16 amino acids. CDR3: CASSKRLAGLSHEQFF. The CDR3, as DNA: TGTGCCAGCAGCAAGCGACTAGCGGGGCTCAGCCATGAGCAGTTCTTC.

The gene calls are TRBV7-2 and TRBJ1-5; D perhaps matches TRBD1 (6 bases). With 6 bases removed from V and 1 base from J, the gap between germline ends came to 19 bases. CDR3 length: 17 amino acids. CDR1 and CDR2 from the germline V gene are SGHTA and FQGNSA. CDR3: CASRARGGPLSNQPQHF. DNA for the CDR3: TGTGCCAGCAGGGCCCGCGGGGGCCCGTTGAGCAATCAGCCCCAGCATTTT.

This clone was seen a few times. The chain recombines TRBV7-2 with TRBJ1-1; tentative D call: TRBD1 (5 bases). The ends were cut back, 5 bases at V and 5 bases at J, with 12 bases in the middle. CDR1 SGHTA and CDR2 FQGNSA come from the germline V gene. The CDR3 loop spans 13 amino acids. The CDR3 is CASSRDHGTEAFF. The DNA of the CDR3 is TGTGCCAGCAGCCGGGACCACGGGACTGAAGCTTTCTTT.

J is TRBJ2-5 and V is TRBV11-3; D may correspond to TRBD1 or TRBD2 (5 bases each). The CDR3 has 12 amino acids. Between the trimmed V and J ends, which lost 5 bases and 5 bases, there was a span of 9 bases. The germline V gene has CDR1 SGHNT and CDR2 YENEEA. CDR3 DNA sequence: TGTGCCAGCAGCCACTGGGGGGAGACCCAGTACTTC. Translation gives CASSHWGETQYF.

The CDR3 here is CASGPGHGGSGYTF. The CDR3 nucleotides read TGTGCCAGCGGTCCGGGACATGGAGGATCCGGCTACACCTTC. The chain is built from TRBV6-5 and TRBJ1-2; perhaps TRBD1 as D (6 bases). Trimming took off 8 bases at V and 8 bases at J, with 21 bases between the two ends. CDR3 length: 14 residues. Germline V gene data show CDR1 as MNHEY and CDR2 as SVGAGI.

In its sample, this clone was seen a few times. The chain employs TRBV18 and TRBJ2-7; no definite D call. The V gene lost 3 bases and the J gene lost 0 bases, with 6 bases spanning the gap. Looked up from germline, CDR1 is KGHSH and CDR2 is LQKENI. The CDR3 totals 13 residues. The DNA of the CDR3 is TGTGCCAGCTCACCGGTGAGCTCCTACGAGCAGTACTTC. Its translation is CASSPVSSYEQYF.

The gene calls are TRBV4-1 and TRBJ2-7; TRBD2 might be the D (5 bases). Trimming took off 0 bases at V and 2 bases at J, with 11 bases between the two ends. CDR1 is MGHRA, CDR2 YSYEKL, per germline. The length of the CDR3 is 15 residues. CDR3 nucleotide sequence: TGCGCCAGCAGCCAAGAAGGCGGGTTAACCTACGAGCAGTACTTC. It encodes CASSQEGGLTYEQYF.

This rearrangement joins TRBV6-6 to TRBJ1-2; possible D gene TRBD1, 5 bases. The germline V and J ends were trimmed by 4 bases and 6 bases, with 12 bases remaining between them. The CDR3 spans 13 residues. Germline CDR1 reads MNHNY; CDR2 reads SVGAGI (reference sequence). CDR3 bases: TGTGCCAGCAGTTTTTTCACGGACAATGGCTACACCTTC. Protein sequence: CASSFFTDNGYTF.

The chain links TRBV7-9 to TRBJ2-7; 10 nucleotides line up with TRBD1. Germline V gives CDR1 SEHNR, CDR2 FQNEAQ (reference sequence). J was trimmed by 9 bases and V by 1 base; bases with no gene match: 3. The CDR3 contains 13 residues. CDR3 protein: CASSLGQGARQYF. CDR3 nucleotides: TGTGCCAGCAGCTTAGGACAGGGGGCAAGGCAGTACTTC.

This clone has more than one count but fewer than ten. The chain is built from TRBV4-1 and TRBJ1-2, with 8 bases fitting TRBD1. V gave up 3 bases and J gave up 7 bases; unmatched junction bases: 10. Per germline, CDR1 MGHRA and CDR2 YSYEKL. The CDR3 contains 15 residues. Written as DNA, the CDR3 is TGCGCCAGCAGCCAGGGTGGACAGGGAGGGTCTGGCTACACCTTC. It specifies CASSQGGQGGSGYTF.

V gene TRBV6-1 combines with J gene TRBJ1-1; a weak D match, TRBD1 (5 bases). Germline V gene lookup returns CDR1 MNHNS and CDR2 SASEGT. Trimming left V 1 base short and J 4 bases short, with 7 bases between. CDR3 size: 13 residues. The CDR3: CASSEVGGTEAFF. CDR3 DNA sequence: TGTGCCAGCAGTGAAGTGGGGGGCACTGAAGCTTTCTTT.

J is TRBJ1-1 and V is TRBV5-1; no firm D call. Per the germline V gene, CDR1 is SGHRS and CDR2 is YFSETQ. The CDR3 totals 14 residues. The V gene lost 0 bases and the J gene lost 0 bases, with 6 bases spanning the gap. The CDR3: CASSLGALNTEAFF. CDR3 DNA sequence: TGCGCCAGCAGCTTGGGGGCTTTGAACACTGAAGCTTTCTTT.

The CDR3 DNA reads TGTGCCTGGAGTGGAGGCAGGGGATGGACCGGGGAGCTGTTTTTT. This gives the protein CAWSGGRGWTGELFF. The rearrangement joins TRBV30 to TRBJ2-2, with a tentative D call TRBD1 (6 bases). The CDR3 extends over 15 amino acids. Germline CDR1 is GTSNPN and CDR2 is SVGIG (reference sequence). The germline V and J ends were trimmed by 1 base and 5 bases, with 14 bases remaining between them.

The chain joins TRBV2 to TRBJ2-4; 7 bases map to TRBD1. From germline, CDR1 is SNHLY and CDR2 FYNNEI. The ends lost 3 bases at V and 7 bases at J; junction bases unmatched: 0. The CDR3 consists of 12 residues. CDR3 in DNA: TGTGCCAGCAGTGACAGGGGGAACATTCAGTACTTC. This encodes CASSDRGNIQYF. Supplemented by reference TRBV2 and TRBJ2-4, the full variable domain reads EPEVTQTPSHQVTQMGQEVILRCVPISNHLYFYWYRQILGQKVEFLVSFYNNEISEKSEIFDDQFSVERPDGSNFTLKIRSTKLEDSAMYFCASSDRGNIQYFGAGTRLSVL.

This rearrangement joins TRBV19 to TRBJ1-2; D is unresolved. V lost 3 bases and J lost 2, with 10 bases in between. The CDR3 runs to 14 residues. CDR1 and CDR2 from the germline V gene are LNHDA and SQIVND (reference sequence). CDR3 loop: CASSMQKGNYGYTF. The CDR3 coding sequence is TGTGCCAGTAGTATGCAGAAGGGAAACTATGGCTACACCTTC.

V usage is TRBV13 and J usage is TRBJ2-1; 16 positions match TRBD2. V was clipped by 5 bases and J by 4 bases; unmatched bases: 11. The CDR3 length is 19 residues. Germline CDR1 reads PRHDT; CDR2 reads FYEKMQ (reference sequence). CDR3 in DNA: TGTGCCAGCAGCGCACCCGGGACTAGCGGGAGGGGGGGGTACAATGAGCAGTTCTTC. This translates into CASSAPGTSGRGGYNEQFF.

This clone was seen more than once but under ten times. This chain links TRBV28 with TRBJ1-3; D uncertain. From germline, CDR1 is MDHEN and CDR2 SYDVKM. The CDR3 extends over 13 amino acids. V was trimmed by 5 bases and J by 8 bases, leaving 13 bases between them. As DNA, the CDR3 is TGTGCCAGCAGTCGAGATGAAAGGGACACCATATATTTT. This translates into CASSRDERDTIYF.

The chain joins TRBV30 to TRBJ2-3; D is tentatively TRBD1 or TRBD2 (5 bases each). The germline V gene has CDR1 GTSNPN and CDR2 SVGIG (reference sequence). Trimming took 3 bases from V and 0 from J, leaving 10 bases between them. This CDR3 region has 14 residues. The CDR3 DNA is TGTGCCTGGAGGGGGGACCGCAGCACAGATACGCAGTATTTT. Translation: CAWRGDRSTDTQYF.

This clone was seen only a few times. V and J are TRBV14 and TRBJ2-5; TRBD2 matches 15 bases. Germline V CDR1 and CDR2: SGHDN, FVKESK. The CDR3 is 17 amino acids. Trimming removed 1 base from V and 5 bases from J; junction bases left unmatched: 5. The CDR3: CASSQGTSGRASETQYF. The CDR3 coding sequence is TGTGCCAGCAGCCAAGGGACTAGCGGGAGGGCCAGTGAGACCCAGTACTTC.

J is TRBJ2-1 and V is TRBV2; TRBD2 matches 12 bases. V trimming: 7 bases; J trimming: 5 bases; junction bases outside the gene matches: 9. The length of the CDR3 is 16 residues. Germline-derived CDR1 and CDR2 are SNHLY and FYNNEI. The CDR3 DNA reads TGTGCCAGCACGTGGCTAGCGGGAGGGCTCGACAATGAGCAGTTCTTC. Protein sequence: CASTWLAGGLDNEQFF. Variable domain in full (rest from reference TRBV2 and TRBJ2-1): EPEVTQTPSHQVTQMGQEVILRCVPISNHLYFYWYRQILGQKVEFLVSFYNNEISEKSEIFDDQFSVERPDGSNFTLKIRSTKLEDSAMYFCASTWLAGGLDNEQFFGPGTRLTVL.

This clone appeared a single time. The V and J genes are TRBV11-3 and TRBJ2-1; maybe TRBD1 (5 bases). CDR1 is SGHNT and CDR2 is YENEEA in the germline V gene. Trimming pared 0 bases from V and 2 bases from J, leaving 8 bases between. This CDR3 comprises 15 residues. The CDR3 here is CASSLDSTAYNEQFF. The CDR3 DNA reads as TGTGCCAGCAGCTTAGATTCGACAGCCTACAATGAGCAGTTCTTC.

The CDR3, as DNA: TGTGCCAGCCGTCCCGGGGCTGGAAACACCATATATTTT. Translated: CASRPGAGNTIYF. This chain uses TRBV6-5 with TRBJ1-3; D unresolved. This CDR3 spans 13 amino acids. Trimming removed 8 bases from V and 2 bases from J, with 10 bases in between. Germline V gene sequence: CDR1 MNHEY, CDR2 SVGAGI.